Shown below are 8 T cell receptor beta chains from a single sample sequenced in a study of beta chain features in type 1 diabetes. The entirety of the isolated RNA underwent reverse transcription, so expressed TCRB transcripts were sequenced. Method: immunoSEQ multiplex PCR; TCRdb's copy keeps in-frame clones and lacks some. The data contain about 220,000 clones, roughly a tenth of them singletons. The sequencing sample was made of central memory CD4+ T cells from blood. Every receptor here comes from a man aged 18-30 years in good health.

Only a few counts were recorded for this clone. The gene calls are TRBV4-2 and TRBJ2-6; no firm D call. In germline, CDR1 is LGHNA, CDR2 YNFKEQ. V was shortened by 2 bases and J by 0 bases, with 8 bases between the two germline ends. The CDR3 contains 16 residues. The CDR3 DNA sequence: TGTGCCAGCAGCCAACAATCGGGCTCTGGGGCCAACGTCCTGACTTTC. This translates into CASSQQSGSGANVLTF.

This clone has more than one count but fewer than ten. The genes are TRBV13 and TRBJ1-3; D remains ambiguous. Per the germline V gene, CDR1 is PRHDT and CDR2 is FYEKMQ (reference sequence). V gave up 3 bases and J gave up 0 bases, with 6 bases separating them. The CDR3 loop spans 14 amino acids. The CDR3 loop reads CASSFLSSGNTIYF. For the CDR3, the DNA is TGTGCCAGCAGCTTCCTGAGCTCTGGAAACACCATATATTTT.

There are a few counts of this clone. The V and J genes are TRBV4-2 and TRBJ2-7; the D gene is possibly TRBD2 (6 bases). The CDR3 spans 13 residues. Trimming took 1 base from V and 6 from J, leaving 10 bases between them. Germline CDR1 reads LGHNA; CDR2 reads YNFKEQ. The CDR3 DNA sequence: TGTGCCAGCAGCCAAGTACTAGCTTCCGAGCAGTACTTC. It yields the protein CASSQVLASEQYF.

This clone was seen many times. This chain joins TRBV2 and TRBJ2-1; 11 bases align to TRBD2. Germline lookup yields CDR1 SNHLY and CDR2 FYNNEI. Trimming at V came to 7 bases and at J to 9 bases, leaving 8 bases not matched to a gene. This CDR3 is 14 amino acids long. The CDR3 sequence: CASNRLAGLSEQFF. For the CDR3, the DNA is TGTGCCAGCAACCGACTAGCGGGACTGAGTGAGCAGTTCTTC.

The V gene is TRBV2, the J gene TRBJ2-1; D call uncertain. This CDR3 is 15 amino acids long. Germline V lookup: CDR1 SNHLY, CDR2 FYNNEI. The V gene lost 0 bases and the J gene lost 4 bases, with 10 bases spanning the gap. The CDR3 region is CASSEAEQRYNEQFF. The CDR3 DNA is TGTGCCAGCAGTGAAGCGGAGCAGCGTTACAATGAGCAGTTCTTC.

The chain combines TRBV7-2 with TRBJ2-4; 7 bases are shared with TRBD2. J gave up 3 bases and V 3 bases, and 8 bases lay outside the gene matches. Germline CDR1 reads SGHTA; CDR2 reads FQGNSA. CDR3 length: 16 amino acids. In DNA form, the CDR3 reads TGTGCCAGCAGCTTCATCAGCGGGACGATCAAAAACATTCAGTACTTC. Its protein product is CASSFISGTIKNIQYF.

This clone was observed a few times. The genes are TRBV5-8 and TRBJ2-1; maybe TRBD1 (6 bases). With 5 bases removed from V and 9 bases from J, the gap between germline ends came to 12 bases. CDR3 length: 12 amino acids. Germline CDR1 reads SGHTS; CDR2 reads YDEGEE. The CDR3 here is CASRSQGAEQFF. The CDR3 nucleotides are TGTGCCAGCAGGTCACAGGGAGCTGAGCAGTTCTTC.

The chain employs TRBV7-2 and TRBJ1-2, with D perhaps matching TRBD1 (5 bases). Trimming took off 2 bases at V and 7 bases at J, with 17 bases between the two ends. The CDR3 length is 15 residues. Germline CDR1 reads SGHTA; CDR2 reads FQGNSA. The CDR3 coding sequence is TGTGCCAGCAGCTTATTTCCGGCTTCGGGGGGTGGCTACACCTTC. Translation: CASSLFPASGGGYTF.